A selection of T cell receptor beta chains follows, all from one sample in a study of T cell repertoires in cytomegalovirus infection. TCRdb reanalysed the reads using MiXCR and keeps one entry per CDR3 protein. The sample holds about 600,000 distinct CDR3 sequences; roughly 24% are singletons and the top ten take 7% to 9%. Specimen: CD8+ T cells from PBMCs. All receptors come from a human donor in good health (CMV status not recorded). Some clones in this sample may be carry-over from other donors' samples. CDR3s include the opening cysteine and the closing phenylalanine or tryptophan. Fields, in order: clone size, D gene, V gene, J gene, CDR3 DNA, CDR3 protein. A D gene is named only where the DNA matches it firmly. The listing skips clone size in some rows; elsewhere it reads once, few, many or a size class.

>-|TRBD2|TRBV4-1|TRBJ2-5
TGCGCCAGCAGCCAGAGACTAGCATCGGAGACCCAGTACTTC
CASSQRLASETQYF
>many|TRBD2|TRBV27|TRBJ2-3
TGTGCCAGCAGTTTATCAACTAGCGGGGGCACAGATACGCAGTATTTT
CASSLSTSGGTDTQYF
>few|TRBD2|TRBV29-1|TRBJ2-3
TGCAGCGTTGAGCCAGCGGGGGGCCCACCTGCTAGCACAGATACGCAGTATTTT
CSVEPAGGPPASTDTQYF
>-|-|TRBV12-5|TRBJ2-5
TGTGCTAGTGGTCCGGACATATTCCAAGAGACCCAGTACTTC
CASGPDIFQETQYF
>-|-|TRBV28|TRBJ2-3
TGTGCCAGCAGTTTTTCCCAACTCCACAGCACAGATACGCAGTATTTT
CASSFSQLHSTDTQYF
>-|-|TRBV5-5|TRBJ1-1
TGTGCCAGCAGCTACGAATACACAGGGACTGAAGCTTTCTTT
CASSYEYTGTEAFF
>-|-|TRBV6-5|TRBJ2-2
TGTGCCAGCAGCCCCCAAGTTAACACCGGGGAGCTGTTTTTT
CASSPQVNTGELFF
>-|-|TRBV28|TRBJ1-6
TGTGCCAGCCAGGAGGATAACTCACCCCTCCACTTT
CASQEDNSPLHF
>few|-|TRBV5-6|TRBJ2-1
TGTGCCAGCAGCTTAAACTGGGGAGACTACAATGAGCAGTTCTTC
CASSLNWGDYNEQFF
>many|-|TRBV7-2|TRBJ2-1
TGTGCCAGCAGCCCCCCTATGGGCGCTCCTAATGAGCAGTTCTTC
CASSPPMGAPNEQFF
>-|-|TRBV5-5|TRBJ2-1
TGTGCCAGCAGCTTCGTAACGGGGGGCCTAATTTACAATGAGCAGTTCTTC
CASSFVTGGLIYNEQFF
>many|-|TRBV4-1|TRBJ1-1
TGCGCCAGCAGCCAAGATGGAGGGGGAACTGAAGCTTTCTTT
CASSQDGGGTEAFF
>-|TRBD1|TRBV10-3|TRBJ2-1
TGTGCCACCAGTGACAGGGACCCCTTCAATAGAGAGCAGTTCTTC
CATSDRDPFNREQFF
>many|TRBD1|TRBV20-1|TRBJ1-1
TGCAGTGCTAGAGATAAGGGGGCTTGGACTGAAGCTTTCTTT
CSARDKGAWTEAFF
>-|-|TRBV7-9|TRBJ1-1
TGTGCCAGCAGCCTTAACATGATTGGGGGGCTCGGGACTGAAGCTTTCTTT
CASSLNMIGGLGTEAFF
>-|TRBD2|TRBV20-1|TRBJ2-2
TGCAGTGCGCCAGATTGGGGAGGGACTAGCGGGGACCGGACCGGGGAGCTGTTTTTT
CSAPDWGGTSGDRTGELFF
>-|TRBD1|TRBV19|TRBJ2-7
TGTGCCACCGCGACCTCAGGGACAGGGAACGAGCAGTACTTC
CATATSGTGNEQYF
>-|TRBD2|TRBV2|TRBJ2-1
TGTGTCAGCAGTAGCAATGCGGGAGGGAGCTCCTACAATGAGCAGTTCTTC
CVSSSNAGGSSYNEQFF
>few|-|TRBV14|TRBJ1-5
TGTGCCAGCAGCCAAAGAGGGCATCAGCCCCAGCATTTT
CASSQRGHQPQHF
>once|TRBD2|TRBV20-1|TRBJ2-5
TGCAGTGCTAGGGCCACCCCAAGACTAGCGGGGGGCCTGAACCAAGAGACCCAGTACTTC
CSARATPRLAGGLNQETQYF
>many|-|TRBV7-2|TRBJ2-7
TGTGCCAGCAGCTCTAGGGGAATTTACCCCTACGAGCAGTACTTC
CASSSRGIYPYEQYF
>-|TRBD2|TRBV14|TRBJ2-5
TGTGCCAGCAGCCAAGGACTAGCGGAGCAAGAGACCCAGTACTTC
CASSQGLAEQETQYF
>-|TRBD1|TRBV19|TRBJ2-1
TGTGCCAGTAGTATAGATGGCAGGGGGCCTGAGCAGTTCTTC
CASSIDGRGPEQFF
>many|TRBD1|TRBV7-8|TRBJ2-3
TGTGCCAGCAGCTTAGTCCTGGACAGGGGGCGAAACACAGATACGCAGTATTTT
CASSLVLDRGRNTDTQYF
>-|TRBD1|TRBV20-1|TRBJ1-5
TGCAGTGCTAAGGCCGGGACAGCCTATAGCAATCAGCCCCAGCATTTT
CSAKAGTAYSNQPQHF
>many|TRBD1|TRBV7-2|TRBJ1-2
TGTGCCAGCAGCCCAGTTGACAGGGGGCATGGCTACACCTTC
CASSPVDRGHGYTF